These 4 T cell receptor beta chains originate from one sample sequenced in a study of cytotoxic CD8 clonotypes in ibrutinib-treated CLL (dated by TCRdb to the early 2020s). The receptor library was made with the immunoSEQ multiplex PCR assay. TCRdb provides this immuneACCESS table in a form limited to in-frame rearrangements. Some clones are lacking; in checked studies, under half of them reflect an unresolved V gene, and why the rest are absent is not known. Present in this sample are approximately 330,000 clones, roughly 80% of which were seen just once. Over 5% of the sample goes to the ten largest clones. Here the sequenced sample was PBMCs, taken before ibrutinib treatment. These receptors all come from a human donor with chronic lymphocytic leukemia.

This clone turned up a few times. V gene TRBV28 combines with J gene TRBJ2-1, with TRBD2 matching 9 bases. Trimming at V came to 2 bases and at J to 5 bases, leaving 10 bases not matched to a gene. In germline, CDR1 is MDHEN, CDR2 SYDVKM. The CDR3 is 17 residues long. The CDR3 DNA follows: TGTGCCAGCAGTTTAGGTTGGGCTAGCGGGAACCACAATGAGCAGTTCTTC. It is translated as CASSLGWASGNHNEQFF.

The V and J genes are TRBV29-1 and TRBJ1-5; 9 bases match TRBD1. The J segment lost 6 bases and the V segment lost 2 bases, leaving 2 bases of the junction unmatched. Germline CDR1 is SQVTM and CDR2 is ANQGSEA. This CDR3 region has 13 residues. This CDR3 is CSVEPGQGQPQHF. Written as DNA, the CDR3 is TGCAGCGTTGAACCGGGACAGGGTCAGCCCCAGCATTTT.

The genes are TRBV7-3 and TRBJ2-7; TRBD1 might be the D (5 bases). The ends were cut back, 5 bases at V and 5 bases at J, with 7 bases in the middle. The CDR3 runs to 11 residues. From germline, CDR1 is SGHTA and CDR2 FQGTGA. The CDR3 DNA sequence: TGTGCCAGCAGCCCAGGGAACGAGCAGTACTTC. It translates to CASSPGNEQYF.

The rearrangement links TRBV5-1 to TRBJ2-7; 9 nucleotides align to TRBD1. Trimming took 4 bases from V and 5 from J; bases not matched to a gene: 7. The V gene's germline CDR1 is SGHRS and CDR2 YFSETQ. The CDR3 loop spans 14 amino acids. This CDR3 is CASSPQGAKDEQYF. Here the CDR3 DNA reads TGCGCCAGCAGCCCACAGGGGGCGAAGGACGAGCAGTACTTC.